Each of the 13 T cell receptor beta chains below was sequenced from the same sample in a study of neurological immune-mediated disorders. TCRdb called the 5' RACE reads again in MiXCR, with one record for every CDR3 protein. This table has about 48,000 distinct CDR3 sequences, under 30% appearing once. What was sequenced was PBMCs. Receptors were obtained from a woman in her 70s in good health.

The V call is TRBV5-1, the J call TRBJ1-1; no reliable D call. The CDR3 runs 15 residues. Germline CDR1 and CDR2: SGHRS and YFSETQ. The V end was cut by 4 bases, the J end by 2 bases, with 15 bases between. CDR3 nucleotides: TGCGCCAGCAGCCTGGGCGGCAGTCTAAACACTGAAGCTTTCTTT. It yields the protein CASSLGGSLNTEAFF.

CDR3 in DNA: TGTGCCACCAGTGATGGGGGCGGCTACACCTTC. It specifies CATSDGGGYTF. The J gene is TRBJ1-2, the V gene TRBV24-1; D possibly corresponds to TRBD1 (6 bases). In germline, CDR1 is KGHDR, CDR2 SFDVKD. Trimming stripped 3 bases from V and 8 bases from J, with 6 bases between. The CDR3 has 11 amino acids.

This clonotype was counted many times. The genes are TRBV6-6 and TRBJ2-7; D possibly corresponds to TRBD2 (6 bases). V dropped 0 bases and J dropped 4 bases, with 13 bases sitting between them. This CDR3 has 15 residues. Germline values: CDR1 MNHNY, CDR2 SVGAGI (reference sequence). The CDR3 DNA follows: TGTGCCAGCAGTTACTCTTCCCTAGCGCCATACGAGCAGTACTTC. This codes for CASSYSSLAPYEQYF.

The genes are TRBV6-2 or TRBV6-3 and TRBJ2-7; possibly TRBD1 or TRBD2 for D (6 bases each). The CDR3 consists of 15 residues. Trimming shortened V by 5 bases and J by 4 bases, and 18 bases separated the two germline ends. Germline V gives CDR1 MNHEY, CDR2 SVGEGT. The CDR3 DNA sequence: TGTGCCAGCAGTATCGCCGGGGGCCAGTCGTACGAGCAGTACTTC. Protein: CASSIAGGQSYEQYF.

This clonotype has ten or more counts. The chain employs TRBV20-1 and TRBJ1-2; weak D call: TRBD1 (6 bases). CDR3 length: 16 amino acids. Germline V lookup: CDR1 DFQATT, CDR2 SNEGSKA (reference sequence). Trimming left V 1 base short and J 5 bases short, with 20 bases between. CDR3 DNA: TGCAGTGCTAGAGCCCCAGCGGACAGCCTTTGGTATGGCTACACCTTC. As protein: CSARAPADSLWYGYTF.

This clonotype was detected ten times or more. This sequence joins TRBV5-1 and TRBJ1-1; D unresolved. This CDR3 is built from 14 residues. CDR1 SGHRS and CDR2 YFSETQ come from the germline V gene. The V end was cut by 0 bases, the J end by 0 bases, with 6 bases between. The CDR3 protein is CASSLGSLNTEAFF. CDR3 sequence (DNA): TGCGCCAGCAGCTTGGGGTCTCTGAACACTGAAGCTTTCTTT.

This clonotype was picked up many times. The gene calls are TRBV7-2 and TRBJ2-6, with D perhaps matching TRBD2 (5 bases). Germline lookup yields CDR1 SGHTA and CDR2 FQGNSA. The CDR3 spans 14 residues. The V end was cut by 4 bases, the J end by 2 bases, with 6 bases between. The CDR3, as DNA: TGTGCCAGCAGCTCGGGGACTGGGGCCAACGTCCTGACTTTC. Translating gives CASSSGTGANVLTF.

This chain connects TRBV7-9 to TRBJ1-5; no reliable D call. Between the trimmed V and J ends, which lost 8 bases and 5 bases, there was a span of 13 bases. Per germline, CDR1 SEHNR and CDR2 FQNEAQ (reference sequence). There are 13 residues in the CDR3. CDR3 nucleotide sequence: TGTGCCAGCGCCATTACGGACGATCAGCCCCAGCATTTT. Amino acid sequence: CASAITDDQPQHF.

This clonotype was picked up many times. This chain connects TRBV7-9 to TRBJ2-5; D not certain. The V end was cut by 3 bases, the J end by 4 bases, with 3 bases between. The germline V gene encodes CDR1 SEHNR and CDR2 FQNEAQ (reference sequence). The CDR3 consists of 11 residues. CDR3 sequence: CASSFRETQYF. CDR3 DNA sequence: TGTGCCAGCAGCTTTAGAGAGACCCAGTACTTC.

This clonotype was detected ten times or more. The chain recombines TRBV5-1 with TRBJ1-2, with D uncertain. The germline gives CDR1 SGHRS, CDR2 YFSETQ. V was pared by 4 bases and J by 5 bases, with 18 bases between. This CDR3 has 15 residues. The CDR3 DNA reads as TGCGCCAGCAGCCTGGGGTCGCGGCAAACTTATGGCTACACCTTC. Translated, it gives CASSLGSRQTYGYTF.

As for this clonotype: At one end, the junction sequence differs from germline, possibly due to a read error. This chain links TRBV6-2 or TRBV6-3 with TRBJ1-1; D is possibly TRBD1 (5 bases). Germline CDR1 reads MNHEY; CDR2 reads SVGEGT. CDR3 length: 13 residues. The CDR3 here is CASTPGAEFEAFF. CDR3 DNA sequence: TGTGCCAGCACCCCCGGGGCAGAGTTTGAAGCATTCTTT.

This clonotype has at least ten counts. The chain carries TRBV20-1 and TRBJ2-3; 7 bases fit TRBD2. CDR3 length: 14 amino acids. Per the germline V gene, CDR1 is DFQATT and CDR2 is SNEGSKA (reference sequence). V was pared by 0 bases and J by 4 bases, with 4 bases of the junction left unmatched. CDR3 sequence: CSARDGGRADTQYF. CDR3 bases: TGCAGTGCTAGAGATGGGGGGAGGGCAGATACGCAGTATTTT.

This clonotype was counted ten times or more. This sequence joins TRBV20-1 and TRBJ2-2; D perhaps matches TRBD2 (5 bases). The CDR3 is 14 amino acids. Per the germline V gene, CDR1 is DFQATT and CDR2 is SNEGSKA (reference sequence). V lost 1 base and J lost 4, with 10 bases in between. The CDR3 here is CSARVGLSTGELFF. CDR3 sequence (DNA): TGCAGTGCTAGAGTTGGACTTTCCACCGGGGAGCTGTTTTTT.